The T cell receptor beta chain under discussion was sequenced for a study of blood T cell repertoires in COVID-19. The overall study: The United States, Italy and Spain were the sources of the acute and convalescent COVID-19 samples. Nucleic acid was either cDNA or gDNA, and it came from T cells, B-cell-depleted T cells, or PBMCs.

Participants spanned ages about 18 to 95 years and resided in about two dozen US areas. Recovered Cohort 3 donors showed two negative PCRs, clearance, or symptom resolution. This clone came up once. Here immunoSEQ multiplex PCR was the method, and the copy in TCRdb shows in-frame clones only, minus some. Of about 250,000 clones listed, over 75% were seen once; the top ten hold around 15%. Trimming at V came to 6 bases and at J to 8 bases, leaving 11 bases not matched to a gene. The CDR3 contains 15 residues. Per germline, CDR1 MDHEN and CDR2 SYDVKM. This chain uses TRBV28 with TRBJ2-1; the match to TRBD1 covers 9 bases. This clonotype was sampled from a man aged 18 to 29 who had recovered from COVID-19. The sequenced sample was PBMCs or T cells enriched from blood (not recorded which). The CDR3 reads CASRDRGDVVDEQFF. In nucleotides, the CDR3 is TGTGCCAGCAGGGACAGGGGTGATGTTGTCGATGAGCAGTTCTTC. Drawing the rest from reference TRBV28 and TRBJ2-1, the complete variable domain is DVKVTQSSRYLVKRTGEKVFLECVQDMDHENMFWYRQDPGLGLRLIYFSYDVKMKEKGDIPEGYSVSREKKERFSLILESASTNQTSMYLCASRDRGDVVDEQFFGPGTRLTVL.